This TCR beta chain was captured by sequencing in a study of identical twins. Study-wide findings and caveats: Conclusions were drawn cross-sectionally by statistical analysis, without following the same donors. Models underestimated TCR alpha sharing (out-of-frame) in monozygotic twins.

Donors uniformly comprised healthy Caucasians. Carrying unique molecular identifiers, the cDNA also gained a universal primer site through template switching. TCRdb itself ran the 5' RACE reads through MiXCR, one entry per CDR3 protein. In the table there are about 240,000 distinct CDR3 sequences, more than 9% of which are singletons. This clonotype turned up a few times. The antigen is not known. The sequenced material came from memory T cells sorted from blood. The source is a middle-aged man in good health.

CDR3 sequence: CSASPLGQGNYGYTF. The CDR3 DNA reads TGCAGTGCTAGTCCATTGGGACAGGGAAACTATGGCTACACCTTC. The chain has TRBV20-1 and TRBJ1-2, with TRBD1 matching over 9 bases. Per germline, CDR1 DFQATT and CDR2 SNEGSKA (reference sequence). This CDR3 spans 15 amino acids. J lost 2 bases, V lost 3 bases, and 7 bases had no gene match.